The 19 T cell receptor beta chains listed next were all sequenced from one sample in a study of blood T cells in healthy people across ages. A second roughly 6 to 12 cycle PCR used barcoded and J-beta primers. Each CDR3 protein is one row after TCRdb ran MiXCR on the 5' RACE reads. The data show about 1.4 million distinct CDR3 sequences, 59% seen once. Sequencing was carried out using blood. These receptors came from a man between 18 and 35 years old in good health.

The chain recombines TRBV3-1 with TRBJ1-5; TRBD1 agrees at 7 bases. V was clipped by 4 bases and J by 8 bases; unmatched bases: 8. The CDR3 totals 14 residues. Germline V gene sequence: CDR1 LGHDT, CDR2 YNNKEL (reference sequence). This CDR3 reads CASSRGQAQKPQHF. CDR3 nucleotide sequence: TGTGCCAGCAGCCGTGGACAGGCGCAGAAGCCCCAGCATTTT.

V gene TRBV27 combines with J gene TRBJ2-1; 11 bases line up with TRBD2. J lost 7 bases, V lost 8 bases, and 10 bases had no gene match. This CDR3 region has 15 residues. Germline CDR1 and CDR2: MNHEY and SMNVEV (reference sequence). CDR3 sequence reads: CASVGLADLTNEQFF. In DNA form, the CDR3 reads TGTGCCAGCGTGGGACTAGCGGATCTTACAAATGAGCAGTTCTTC.

The chain employs TRBV20-1 and TRBJ2-7; TRBD2 matches at 8 bases. The V gene's germline CDR1 is DFQATT and CDR2 SNEGSKA (reference sequence). The CDR3 length is 14 residues. Trimming cost V 0 bases and J 3 bases; bases outside gene matches: 4. CDR3 in DNA: TGCAGTGCTAGAGATCGGAGCGGGAGCTACGAGCAGTACTTC. Protein: CSARDRSGSYEQYF.

In regard to this clonotype: A read error may account for a junction end that differs from germline. This CDR3 is CASSSTSGYERYF. The CDR3 coding sequence is TGTGCCAGCAGCTCGACTAGCGGTTACGAGCGGTACTTC. The chain uses TRBV5-6 and TRBJ2-7; 9 nucleotides match TRBD2. The CDR3 is made up of 13 amino acids. CDR1 and CDR2 (germline): SGHDT, YYEEEE. The entire variable domain, with the rest obtained from reference TRBV5-6 and TRBJ2-7, is as follows: DAGVTQSPTHLIKTRGQQVTLRCSPKSGHDTVSWYQQALGQGPQFIFQYYEEEERQRGNFPDRFSGHQFPNYSSELNVNALLLGDSALYLCASSSTSGYERYFGPGTRLTVT.

V and J are TRBV6-5 and TRBJ1-1; D gene uncertain. Between the trimmed V and J ends, which lost 2 bases and 1 base, there was a span of 11 bases. This CDR3 comprises 15 residues. From germline, CDR1 is MNHEY and CDR2 SVGAGI. This CDR3 reads CASSYDWPGNTEAFF. CDR3 DNA sequence: TGTGCCAGCAGTTACGATTGGCCAGGGAACACTGAAGCTTTCTTT.

The table lists this clonotype with a few counts. The chain is built from TRBV10-3 and TRBJ1-1, with 7 bases that match TRBD1. Per germline, CDR1 ENHRY and CDR2 SYGVKD. CDR3 length: 15 amino acids. Germline trimming cut 4 bases from V and 5 bases from J; bases unmatched to any gene: 10. CDR3 in DNA: TGTGCCATCAGTGGGGCCCAGGGGGGGTGGACTGAAGCTTTCTTT. Translated, it gives CAISGAQGGWTEAFF.

J is TRBJ2-7 and V is TRBV6-1; D uncertain. The CDR3 contains 13 residues. The ends were cut back, 3 bases at V and 2 bases at J, with 8 bases in the middle. Per germline, CDR1 MNHNS and CDR2 SASEGT. Here the CDR3 reads CASSERHTYEQYF. The DNA for the CDR3 is TGTGCCAGCAGTGAGAGACATACCTACGAGCAGTACTTC.

This chain uses TRBV29-1 with TRBJ1-2; no reliable D call. The ends were cut back, 2 bases at V and 0 bases at J, with 13 bases in the middle. This CDR3 is built from 15 residues. CDR1 and CDR2 (germline): SQVTM, ANQGSEA. CDR3 nucleotide sequence: TGCAGCGTTGAATCTTTGGGGTGGGCTAACTATGGCTACACCTTC. Its protein is CSVESLGWANYGYTF.

CDR3 DNA sequence: TGTGCCAGCAGCCCCCTCGGGCAGGGCGGACAGCCCCAGCATTTT. Translating gives CASSPLGQGGQPQHF. This sequence joins TRBV7-2 and TRBJ1-5; TRBD1 might be the D (5 bases). V was clipped by 5 bases and J by 7 bases, with 18 bases between them. Germline CDR1 reads SGHTA; CDR2 reads FQGNSA. This CDR3 is 15 amino acids long.

The chain is built from TRBV3-1 and TRBJ2-7, with 9 bases fitting TRBD2. The CDR3 runs 12 residues. Unmatched junction bases numbered 3, after V lost 4 bases and J lost 8 bases. The germline gives CDR1 LGHDT, CDR2 YNNKEL (reference sequence). CDR3 residues: CASSPPSGKQYF. Here the CDR3 DNA reads TGTGCCAGCAGCCCCCCTAGCGGGAAGCAGTACTTC.

The chain has TRBV9 and TRBJ2-1, with 11 positions matching TRBD2. Germline CDR1 is SGDLS and CDR2 is YYNGEE. The CDR3 runs 17 residues. V dropped 1 base and J dropped 2; count of bases not matched to a gene: 5. This chain's CDR3 is CASSVYSGRAPYNEQFF. DNA of the CDR3: TGTGCCAGCAGCGTATATAGCGGGAGGGCCCCCTACAATGAGCAGTTCTTC.

The rearrangement links TRBV4-2 to TRBJ2-1; the D is unclear. The J call could be wrong; TRBJ2-7 is a better fit for the DNA end. CDR1 and CDR2 from the germline V gene are LGHNA and YNFKEQ. The CDR3 loop spans 15 amino acids. DNA for the CDR3: TGTGCCAGCAGCCAAGATTCCAGGTCCTACAATGAGCAGTACTTC. This translates into CASSQDSRSYNEQYF.

This chain uses TRBV7-9 with TRBJ2-6, with unresolved D. The CDR3 has 15 amino acids. The germline V gene encodes CDR1 SEHNR and CDR2 FQNEAQ (reference sequence). Between the trimmed V and J ends, which lost 2 bases and 4 bases, there was a span of 9 bases. The CDR3 here is CASSLTIGGANVLTF. The CDR3 DNA follows: TGTGCCAGCAGCTTAACAATAGGAGGGGCCAACGTCCTGACTTTC. Drawing the rest from reference TRBV7-9 and TRBJ2-6, the complete variable domain is DTGVSQNPRHKITKRGQNVTFRCDPISEHNRLYWYRQTLGQGPEFLTYFQNEAQLEKSRLLSDRFSAERPKGSFSTLEIQRTEQGDSAMYLCASSLTIGGANVLTFGAGSRLTVL.

The chain joins TRBV29-1 to TRBJ2-5, with D unresolved. Looked up from germline, CDR1 is SQVTM and CDR2 is ANQGSEA. The CDR3 runs 11 residues. V lost 6 bases and J lost 11, with 16 bases in between. The CDR3 sequence: CSVGSDAKQYF. CDR3 sequence (DNA): TGCAGCGTGGGGTCGGATGCGAAGCAGTACTTC.

V usage is TRBV7-2 and J usage is TRBJ2-5; tentative D call: TRBD1 (6 bases). Looked up from germline, CDR1 is SGHTA and CDR2 is FQGNSA. V was shortened by 6 bases and J by 4 bases, with 12 bases between the two germline ends. This CDR3 has 13 amino acids. This chain's CDR3 is CASRIDRRETQYF. The CDR3 DNA reads as TGTGCCAGCAGAATCGACAGGAGAGAGACCCAGTACTTC.

This clonotype was picked up a small number of times. The V call is TRBV12-3 or TRBV12-4, the J call TRBJ2-1; no clear D gene. The CDR3 consists of 15 residues. Trimming removed 6 bases at V and 4 bases at J, with 16 bases between. DNA for the CDR3: TGTGCCAGCAGCCGACCCGTAGGAATATACAATGAGCAGTTCTTC. Protein product: CASSRPVGIYNEQFF.

The V and J genes are TRBV12-3 or TRBV12-4 and TRBJ2-7, with D maybe TRBD1 (5 bases). The CDR3 is 16 amino acids. Trimming removed 4 bases from V and 3 bases from J, with 19 bases in between. Here the CDR3 reads CASSWVRGRKLYEQYF. The CDR3, as DNA: TGTGCCAGCAGTTGGGTTAGGGGCCGCAAACTCTACGAGCAGTACTTC.

This clonotype has only one observation. This rearrangement joins TRBV5-1 to TRBJ2-3; possibly TRBD2 for D (5 bases). Germline V gene sequence: CDR1 SGHRS, CDR2 YFSETQ. There are 15 residues in the CDR3. The germline V and J ends were trimmed by 0 bases and 1 base, with 9 bases remaining between them. This CDR3 is CASSLARAGTDTQYF. The CDR3 coding sequence is TGCGCCAGCAGCTTGGCGCGGGCGGGCACAGATACGCAGTATTTT.

The rearrangement joins TRBV29-1 to TRBJ2-7; either TRBD1 or TRBD2 may supply D (7 bases each). CDR3 length: 15 residues. Germline V gene data show CDR1 as SQVTM and CDR2 as ANQGSEA. V lost 1 base, J lost 0 bases, and 13 bases lay in between. The CDR3 region is CSVEVQGTTSYEQYF. The CDR3 DNA sequence: TGCAGCGTTGAAGTACAGGGGACTACCTCCTACGAGCAGTACTTC.